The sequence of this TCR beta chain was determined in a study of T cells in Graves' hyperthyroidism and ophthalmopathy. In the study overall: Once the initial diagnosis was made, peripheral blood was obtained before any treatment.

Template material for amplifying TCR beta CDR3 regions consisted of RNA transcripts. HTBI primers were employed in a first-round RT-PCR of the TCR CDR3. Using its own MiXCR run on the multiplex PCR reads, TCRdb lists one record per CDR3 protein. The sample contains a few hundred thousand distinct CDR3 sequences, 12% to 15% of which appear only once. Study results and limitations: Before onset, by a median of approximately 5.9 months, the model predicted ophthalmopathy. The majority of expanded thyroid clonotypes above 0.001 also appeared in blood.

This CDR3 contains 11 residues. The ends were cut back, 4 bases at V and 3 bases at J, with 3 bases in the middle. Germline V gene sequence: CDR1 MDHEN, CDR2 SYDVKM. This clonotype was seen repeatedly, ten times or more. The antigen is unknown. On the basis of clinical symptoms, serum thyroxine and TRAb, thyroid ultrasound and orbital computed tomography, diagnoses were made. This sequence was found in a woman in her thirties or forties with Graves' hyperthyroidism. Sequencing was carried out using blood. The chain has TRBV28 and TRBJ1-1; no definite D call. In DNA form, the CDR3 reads TGTGCCAGCAGTTCCTACACTGAAGCTTTCTTT. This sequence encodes CASSSYTEAFF.